Sequencing of this T cell receptor (beta chain) was carried out in a study of blood T cell repertoires in COVID-19. This CDR3 is 14 amino acids long. Trimming pared 3 bases from V and 0 bases from J, leaving 8 bases between. Germline lookup yields CDR1 LGHDT and CDR2 YNNKEL (reference sequence). Clones were read by immunoSEQ multiplex PCR, and TCRdb kept only the in-frame ones, dropping some. In the table there are under 350,000 clones, about 89% of which are singletons. Sequenced material: peripheral blood. The clonotype comes from a man aged 35 to 55 with acute or convalescent COVID-19. The rearrangement links TRBV3-1 (or the pseudogene TRBV3-2) to TRBJ1-1; a possible D gene is TRBD1 (5 bases). CDR3 in amino acids: CASSQRDLNTEAFF. Here the CDR3 DNA reads TGTGCCAGCAGCCAGAGGGACTTGAACACTGAAGCTTTCTTT.